Each of the 25 T cell receptor beta chains below was sequenced from the same sample in a study of blood T cell repertoires in COVID-19. Some clones are missing from TCRdb's copy, which holds only in-frame ones; the method was immunoSEQ multiplex PCR. The sample has tens of thousands of clones, 75% to 90% seen once. The sample was peripheral blood. The source of these receptors is a man aged 50 to 59 with active or convalescent COVID-19.

The chain has TRBV6-2 or TRBV6-3 and TRBJ2-7; perhaps TRBD2 as D (6 bases). With 2 bases removed from V and 1 base from J, the gap between germline ends came to 12 bases. The germline V gene has CDR1 MNHEY and CDR2 SVGEGT. The CDR3 is 15 amino acids. As DNA, the CDR3 is TGTGCCAGCAGTTACGGGTGGGGGGAGTCCTACGAGCAGTACTTC. It is translated as CASSYGWGESYEQYF.

The J gene is TRBJ1-3, the V gene TRBV7-2; TRBD1 matches at 8 bases. V shed 2 bases, J shed 3 bases, and the junction held 0 bases outside the gene matches. Germline V gives CDR1 SGHTA, CDR2 FQGNSA. The CDR3 totals 14 residues. This CDR3 reads CASSLTGGGNTIYF. CDR3 nucleotide sequence: TGTGCCAGCAGCTTAACAGGGGGTGGAAACACCATATATTTT.

The chain carries TRBV18 and TRBJ2-2, with TRBD2 matching over 12 bases. Germline V gene data show CDR1 as KGHSH and CDR2 as LQKENI. CDR3 size: 18 residues. J gave up 2 bases and V 0 bases, and 4 bases lay outside the gene matches. The CDR3 nucleotides read TGTGCCAGCTCACCACCGCTAGCGGGAGGGCAAAACACCGGGGAGCTGTTTTTT. Its protein product is CASSPPLAGGQNTGELFF. The full variable domain, with the rest looked up from reference TRBV18 and TRBJ2-2, is NAGVMQNPRHLVRRRGQEARLRCSPMKGHSHVYWYRQLPEEGLKFMVYLQKENIIDESGMPKERFSAEFPKEGPSILRIQQVVRGDSAAYFCASSPPLAGGQNTGELFFGEGSRLTVL.

The chain uses TRBV2 and TRBJ2-1; tentatively, D is TRBD2 (6 bases). The V and J ends lost 8 bases and 9 bases respectively, with 17 bases between them. Germline V gene lookup returns CDR1 SNHLY and CDR2 FYNNEI. This CDR3 is 13 amino acids long. The CDR3 region is CASGGGTRGEQFF. The CDR3 DNA reads TGTGCCAGCGGGGGAGGTACAAGGGGTGAGCAGTTCTTC.

The genes are TRBV28 and TRBJ2-7, with TRBD1 identical over 7 bases. The CDR3 is made up of 15 amino acids. V dropped 6 bases and J dropped 2; count of bases not matched to a gene: 10. CDR1 is MDHEN and CDR2 is SYDVKM in the germline V gene. CDR3 region: CASRPRGQIPYEQYF. CDR3 DNA: TGTGCCAGCAGACCAAGGGGGCAGATCCCCTACGAGCAGTACTTC.

V usage is TRBV10-3 and J usage is TRBJ2-3, with D possibly TRBD2 on 6 matching bases. The V end was cut by 7 bases, the J end by 2 bases, with 13 bases between. Germline CDR1 and CDR2: ENHRY and SYGVKD. The CDR3 consists of 14 residues. CDR3 DNA: TGTGCCATCATGCGGGGCCAATTCACAGATACGCAGTATTTT. Translated, it gives CAIMRGQFTDTQYF.

This rearrangement joins TRBV27 to TRBJ2-7; D is possibly TRBD2 (6 bases). V lost 4 bases, J lost 5 bases, and 15 bases lay in between. The CDR3 runs to 14 residues. Germline CDR1 reads MNHEY; CDR2 reads SMNVEV (reference sequence). As DNA, the CDR3 is TGTGCCAGCAGTTATTGGGGGGAAAAGGACGAGCAGTACTTC. It translates to CASSYWGEKDEQYF.

V is TRBV6-6 and J is TRBJ2-6, with 9 bases matching TRBD1. The germline gives CDR1 MNHNY, CDR2 SVGAGI (reference sequence). Losses at the gene ends were 10 bases for V and 0 bases for J; bases not matched to a gene: 7. The CDR3 totals 16 residues. DNA for the CDR3: TGTGCCAACTCCCGGGACAGGGACTCTGGGGCCAACGTCCTGACTTTC. Protein sequence: CANSRDRDSGANVLTF.

This clone was found once. V is TRBV2 and J is TRBJ1-4; TRBD1 aligns across 11 bases. The CDR3 consists of 16 residues. Trimming took 7 bases from V and 3 from J; bases not matched to a gene: 7. Germline V lookup: CDR1 SNHLY, CDR2 FYNNEI. This CDR3 reads CASTRTGGLANEKLFF. Here the CDR3 DNA reads TGTGCCAGCACTCGGACAGGGGGCTTAGCTAATGAAAAACTGTTTTTT.

The chain recombines TRBV4-3 with TRBJ1-2; D is possibly TRBD1 (6 bases). This CDR3 comprises 15 residues. Trimming stripped 4 bases from V and 0 bases from J, with 12 bases between. Germline CDR1 LGHNA, CDR2 YSLEER. In DNA, the CDR3 is TGCGCCAGCAGCCGCGCACGACAGGCTAACTATGGCTACACCTTC. As protein: CASSRARQANYGYTF.

The chain has TRBV2 and TRBJ1-5; D gene uncertain. This CDR3 spans 15 amino acids. Trimming removed 1 base from V and 7 bases from J, with 14 bases in between. In germline, CDR1 is SNHLY, CDR2 FYNNEI. The CDR3 region is CASSEGAGSWQPQHF. The CDR3 DNA follows: TGTGCCAGCAGTGAAGGGGCAGGTAGTTGGCAGCCCCAGCATTTT.

This clone is a singleton in its sample. The chain links TRBV7-6 to TRBJ2-7, with 11 bases identical to TRBD1. The CDR3 covers 14 residues. V shed 5 bases and J 4 bases; nucleotides not matched to a gene: 4. The V gene's germline CDR1 is SGHVS and CDR2 FNYEAQ. CDR3 bases: TGTGCCAGCAGCCAGGGGACAGGGGGTTACGAGCAGTACTTC. Its translation: CASSQGTGGYEQYF.

The CDR3 here is CASRASSGRTDTQYF. Written as DNA, the CDR3 is TGTGCCAGTAGGGCTTCTAGCGGGCGCACAGATACGCAGTATTTT. The chain is built from TRBV19 and TRBJ2-3; 8 bases agree with TRBD2. Germline CDR1 and CDR2: LNHDA and SQIVND (reference sequence). J was trimmed by 1 base and V by 6 bases; bases with no gene match: 6. CDR3 length: 15 amino acids.

The chain combines TRBV21-1 with TRBJ2-2; no DNA check was done on the table's D call, TRBD1. TRBV21-1 corresponds to a pseudogene. The CDR3 runs 17 residues. The chain's CDR3 is CASSQGSSNINTGELFF. CDR3 sequence (DNA): TGTGCCAGCAGCCAGGGGAGTTCCAATATAAACACCGGGGAGCTGTTTTTT.

The chain combines TRBV3-1 (or the pseudogene TRBV3-2) with TRBJ2-6; D gene unclear. CDR1 is LGHDT and CDR2 is YNNKEL in the germline V gene (reference sequence). Trimming left V 0 bases short and J 0 bases short, with 6 bases between. The CDR3 is made up of 16 amino acids. CDR3 amino acids: CASSQDGSSGANVLTF. The CDR3 coding sequence is TGTGCCAGCAGCCAAGATGGCAGCTCTGGGGCCAACGTCCTGACTTTC.

This clone was observed a single time. The J gene is TRBJ2-7, the V gene TRBV3-1 (or the pseudogene TRBV3-2); D is possibly TRBD2 (5 bases). The V end was cut by 7 bases, the J end by 6 bases, with 13 bases between. CDR3 length: 12 residues. Germline V gene lookup returns CDR1 LGHDT and CDR2 YNNKEL (reference sequence). CDR3 nucleotide sequence: TGTGCCAGCACAGCACCCGCGGGCGAGCAGTACTTC. Translating it yields CASTAPAGEQYF.

The chain couples TRBV19 to TRBJ2-5, with D possibly TRBD2 on 6 matching bases. The V end was cut by 5 bases, the J end by 0 bases, with 7 bases between. The CDR3 covers 13 residues. CDR1 and CDR2 (germline): LNHDA, SQIVND (reference sequence). The CDR3 bases are TGTGCCAGTAGTGCGGGGTACCAAGAGACCCAGTACTTC. It is translated as CASSAGYQETQYF.

In this sample, this clone turned up once. This sequence joins TRBV7-2 and TRBJ1-2; 8 bases fit TRBD1. V lost 4 bases, J lost 4 bases, and 5 bases stayed unmatched. Germline-derived CDR1 and CDR2 are SGHTA and FQGNSA. CDR3 size: 14 residues. As DNA, the CDR3 is TGTGCCAGCAGCTCCGGGACAGGCCGCTATGGCTACACCTTC. As protein: CASSSGTGRYGYTF.

The chain recombines TRBV6-5 with TRBJ1-6, with D tentatively TRBD1 (5 bases). CDR3 length equals 15 residues. Germline CDR1 MNHEY, CDR2 SVGAGI. V was cut by 6 bases and J by 7 bases, with 16 bases left in between. The CDR3 coding sequence is TGTGCCAGCAGCCGGTCTCAACAGGCCAATTCACCCCTCCACTTT. Its translation: CASSRSQQANSPLHF.

The V gene is TRBV6-2 or TRBV6-3, the J gene TRBJ2-7, with 11 nucleotides matching TRBD2. Trimming at V came to 0 bases and at J to 3 bases, leaving 1 base not matched to a gene. Germline-derived CDR1 and CDR2 are MNHEY and SVGEGT. The CDR3 runs 15 residues. DNA of the CDR3: TGTGCCAGCAGTTACTCCCTAGCGGGGGGCTACGAGCAGTACTTC. This gives the protein CASSYSLAGGYEQYF.

The genes are TRBV15 and TRBJ1-4; TRBD1 aligns across 7 bases. This CDR3 has 16 residues. V was pared by 3 bases and J by 7 bases, with 11 bases of the junction left unmatched. Per germline, CDR1 LNHNV and CDR2 YYDKDF (reference sequence). For the CDR3, the DNA is TGTGCCACCAGCAGTCTTTCCGGAGGGGGCGGTGAAAAACTGTTTTTT. Protein: CATSSLSGGGGEKLFF.

J is TRBJ1-1 and V is TRBV5-6; D not certain. Between the trimmed V and J ends, which lost 4 bases and 3 bases, there was a span of 10 bases. Germline CDR1 is SGHDT and CDR2 is YYEEEE. This CDR3 is built from 13 residues. The CDR3, as DNA: TGTGCCAGCAGCACTAGCGCGTACACTGAAGCTTTCTTT. Translated: CASSTSAYTEAFF.

The chain recombines TRBV5-4 with TRBJ1-1, with 7 bases aligning to TRBD1. Germline V gene sequence: CDR1 SGHNT, CDR2 YYREEE (reference sequence). The CDR3 covers 13 residues. J gave up 1 base and V 4 bases, and 1 base lay outside the gene matches. CDR3 DNA sequence: TGTGCCAGCAGCCGGACAGGGAACACTGAAGCTTTCTTT. It yields the protein CASSRTGNTEAFF. Full variable domain (remainder filled in from reference TRBV5-4 and TRBJ1-1): ETGVTQSPTHLIKTRGQQVTLRCSSQSGHNTVSWYQQALGQGPQFIFQYYREEENGRGNFPPRFSGLQFPNYSSELNVNALELDDSALYLCASSRTGNTEAFFGQGTRLTVV.

This CDR3 is CASSTRDRPLSEQFF. The DNA for the CDR3 is TGTGCCAGTTCGACCCGGGACAGGCCACTGTCTGAGCAGTTCTTC. V is TRBV6-5 and J is TRBJ2-1; 8 nucleotides agree with TRBD1. This CDR3 region has 15 residues. Germline loops: CDR1 MNHEY, CDR2 SVGAGI. Trimming cost V 9 bases and J 9 bases; bases outside gene matches: 16.

The genes are TRBV7-2 and TRBJ2-3, with 9 bases that match TRBD2. Trimming at V came to 2 bases and at J to 0 bases, leaving 9 bases not matched to a gene. CDR1 is SGHTA, CDR2 FQGNSA, per germline. The CDR3 consists of 18 residues. In nucleotides, the CDR3 is TGTGCCAGCAGCTTAAGGTCACTAGCGGGCACTAGCACAGATACGCAGTATTTT. This translates into CASSLRSLAGTSTDTQYF.